The 8 T cell receptor beta chains presented below share a single source sample, sequenced in a study of T-cell reconstitution after alpha-beta-depleted transplantation in children. Unique molecular identifiers were incorporated into the prepared TCRbeta library. MiXCR, run by TCRdb on the PCR reads, gives a single entry per CDR3 protein. Here the sample spans around 110,000 distinct CDR3 sequences, about a tenth being singletons. The sequences come from PBMCs, collected before TCRalphabeta/CD19-depleted stem cell transplant. All receptors come from a boy aged 2-15 years with acute lymphoblastic leukemia, due to receive a stem cell transplant.

J is TRBJ2-7 and V is TRBV28; D possibly corresponds to TRBD2 (5 bases). The CDR3 consists of 13 residues. Trimming shortened V by 6 bases and J by 2 bases, and 11 bases separated the two germline ends. Germline V lookup: CDR1 MDHEN, CDR2 SYDVKM. The CDR3 spells CASREEITYEQYF. In nucleotides, the CDR3 is TGTGCCAGCAGGGAGGAAATAACCTACGAGCAGTACTTC.

This clonotype occurred many times. The chain combines TRBV6-5 with TRBJ2-6; 7 nucleotides agree with TRBD2. Germline V lookup: CDR1 MNHEY, CDR2 SVGAGI. The CDR3 spans 16 residues. The J segment lost 2 bases and the V segment lost 6 bases, leaving 7 bases of the junction unmatched. The CDR3 region is CASRRLASTGANVLTF. In DNA, the CDR3 is TGTGCCAGCAGAAGACTAGCTTCTACTGGGGCCAACGTCCTGACTTTC.

This clonotype was counted only a few times. The J gene is TRBJ1-2, the V gene TRBV12-3 or TRBV12-4; D possibly corresponds to TRBD1 (6 bases). The CDR3 loop spans 15 amino acids. V lost 6 bases and J lost 3, with 17 bases in between. The CDR3 coding sequence is TGTGCCAGCAGCTTTGGGGCAGGGGCGTACTATGGCTACACCTTC. Protein product: CASSFGAGAYYGYTF.

The chain couples TRBV20-1 to TRBJ2-2; D might be TRBD1 or TRBD2, each matching 5 bases. Germline V CDR1 and CDR2: DFQATT, SNEGSKA (reference sequence). The CDR3 length is 14 residues. V was cut by 5 bases and J by 6 bases, with 16 bases left in between. In DNA form, the CDR3 reads TGCAGTGCTCACCGGGACCCCAGGTCCGGGGAGCTGTTTTTT. Its translation: CSAHRDPRSGELFF.

In this sample, this clonotype turned up many times. The J gene is TRBJ2-7, the V gene TRBV6-5, with D possibly being TRBD1 (6 bases). The CDR3 is 16 residues long. V was cut by 0 bases and J by 1 base, with 13 bases left in between. Germline CDR1 MNHEY, CDR2 SVGAGI. This chain's CDR3 is CASSYSSDRPSYEQYF. Written as DNA, the CDR3 is TGTGCCAGCAGTTACTCGAGTGACAGGCCTTCCTACGAGCAGTACTTC.

This chain links TRBV25-1 with TRBJ1-5; 7 nucleotides match TRBD1. The CDR3 contains 17 residues. V shed 6 bases and J 0 bases; nucleotides not matched to a gene: 11. Looked up from germline, CDR1 is MGHDK and CDR2 is SYGVNS. CDR3 sequence reads: CASSATGDHYSNQPQHF. DNA for the CDR3: TGTGCCAGCAGCGCAACAGGGGATCATTATAGCAATCAGCCCCAGCATTTT.

The J gene is TRBJ2-3, the V gene TRBV5-1; no clear D gene. Germline CDR1 reads SGHRS; CDR2 reads YFSETQ. The CDR3 is 14 residues long. V was shortened by 1 base and J by 1 base, with 7 bases between the two germline ends. CDR3 loop: CASSLTCGTDTQYF. CDR3 in DNA: TGCGCCAGCAGCTTGACCTGCGGCACAGATACGCAGTATTTT.

The J gene is TRBJ2-3, the V gene TRBV29-1, with D perhaps TRBD2 (6 bases). The CDR3 extends over 18 amino acids. V was trimmed by 5 bases and J by 14 bases, leaving 38 bases between them. CDR1 and CDR2 from the germline V gene are SQVTM and ANQGSEA. The CDR3 sequence is CSVLIGVPGITVTEEGYF. CDR3 DNA sequence: TGCAGCGTTTTGATCGGGGTCCCCGGAATTACGGTGACCGAGGAGGGGTATTTT.